What follows are 23 T cell receptor beta chains derived from one specimen sequenced in a study of patients and donors after allogeneic stem cell transplantation. TCRdb re-called the RT-PCR reads through MiXCR, storing one row per CDR3 protein. The sample consists of approximately 170,000 distinct CDR3 sequences, approximately 31% of them appearing once. The sequencing sample was made of blood, either unsorted or a sorted T cell fraction (not recorded which). The source is a human donor who was either an allogeneic HSCT recipient or a stem cell or donor lymphocyte infusion donor (not recorded which). It is not recorded whose cells these are; they may come from a transplant donor.

In this sample, this clonotype turned up a few times. V gene TRBV28 combines with J gene TRBJ1-2; maybe TRBD1 (5 bases). Germline V gene sequence: CDR1 MDHEN, CDR2 SYDVKM. This CDR3 is built from 12 residues. V was trimmed by 3 bases and J by 5 bases, leaving 7 bases between them. CDR3 nucleotide sequence: TGTGCCAGCAGTTTGACAGTTTATGGCTACACCTTC. Its translation: CASSLTVYGYTF.

This chain's CDR3 is CSGLRLVHANEQFF. As DNA, the CDR3 is TGCAGTGGCCTTCGACTAGTCCACGCGAATGAGCAGTTCTTC. This sequence joins TRBV20-1 and TRBJ2-1; D might be TRBD2 (6 bases). There are 14 residues in the CDR3. V was cut by 7 bases and J by 7 bases, with 20 bases left in between. Germline assignment: CDR1 DFQATT and CDR2 SNEGSKA (reference sequence).

This sequence joins TRBV29-1 and TRBJ2-7; weak D call: TRBD2 (5 bases). This CDR3 has 14 residues. CDR1 and CDR2 (germline): SQVTM, ANQGSEA. Trimming took 5 bases from V and 2 from J, leaving 16 bases between them. CDR3 nucleotide sequence: TGCAGCGTTTCTGAGGGTTGGAGGACCTACGAGCAGTACTTC. The encoded protein is CSVSEGWRTYEQYF.

This clonotype was seen more than once but under ten times. The chain recombines TRBV18 with TRBJ1-4; no clear D gene. V was shortened by 2 bases and J by 1 base, with 8 bases between the two germline ends. The CDR3 length is 15 residues. Germline V gives CDR1 KGHSH, CDR2 LQKENI. The CDR3 spells CASSPNLRTNEKLFF. As DNA, the CDR3 is TGTGCCAGCTCACCAAATTTAAGAACTAATGAAAAACTGTTTTTT.

This clonotype was picked up a small number of times. The chain couples TRBV14 to TRBJ2-1; D gene uncertain. The ends were cut back, 1 base at V and 9 bases at J, with 4 bases in the middle. CDR3 size: 11 residues. Germline V gives CDR1 SGHDN, CDR2 FVKESK. For the CDR3, the DNA is TGTGCCAGCAGCCAAGGGGCTGAGCAGTTCTTC. Protein sequence: CASSQGAEQFF.

The gene calls are TRBV7-3 and TRBJ1-1; D possibly corresponds to TRBD1 (5 bases). Per the germline V gene, CDR1 is SGHTA and CDR2 is FQGTGA. The CDR3 consists of 13 residues. The germline V and J ends were trimmed by 4 bases and 6 bases, with 12 bases remaining between them. CDR3 sequence reads: CASSWGRGSEAFF. The CDR3 coding sequence is TGTGCCAGCAGCTGGGGACGGGGATCTGAAGCTTTCTTT.

The V gene is TRBV18, the J gene TRBJ1-5; 11 nucleotides line up with TRBD1. The CDR3 covers 14 residues. The germline CDR1 and CDR2 sequences are KGHSH and LQKENI. Trimming cost V 5 bases and J 4 bases; bases outside gene matches: 1. The CDR3 loop is CASSGTGGNQPQHF. As DNA, the CDR3 is TGTGCCAGCTCAGGGACAGGGGGAAATCAGCCCCAGCATTTT. The entire variable domain, with the rest obtained from reference TRBV18 and TRBJ1-5, is as follows: NAGVMQNPRHLVRRRGQEARLRCSPMKGHSHVYWYRQLPEEGLKFMVYLQKENIIDESGMPKERFSAEFPKEGPSILRIQQVVRGDSAAYFCASSGTGGNQPQHFGDGTRLSIL.

The CDR3 is CATGRLDLSYEQYF. The DNA for the CDR3 is TGTGCCACCGGGCGACTTGACCTCTCCTACGAGCAGTACTTC. The rearrangement links TRBV28 to TRBJ2-7, with no clear D. The germline V and J ends were trimmed by 10 bases and 0 bases, with 16 bases remaining between them. The CDR3 length is 14 residues. The germline V gene encodes CDR1 MDHEN and CDR2 SYDVKM.

V gene TRBV11-2 combines with J gene TRBJ2-1; D gene uncertain. Trimming cost V 1 base and J 10 bases, with 11 bases left between them. Germline V gene data show CDR1 as SGHAT and CDR2 as FQNNGV. The CDR3 is made up of 13 amino acids. CDR3 DNA: TGTGCCAGCAGCTTAGGTCCGGGCTTCGAGCAGTTCTTC. It encodes CASSLGPGFEQFF.

V gene TRBV7-9 combines with J gene TRBJ1-1; perhaps TRBD1 as D (6 bases). The CDR3 loop spans 13 amino acids. The germline gives CDR1 SEHNR, CDR2 FQNEAQ (reference sequence). Trimming removed 5 bases from V and 6 bases from J, with 13 bases in between. In nucleotides, the CDR3 is TGTGCCAGCAGCCTCCGGCGGGGGCCTGAAGCTTTCTTT. Amino acids: CASSLRRGPEAFF.

Only a few counts were recorded for this clonotype. V and J are TRBV28 and TRBJ2-7; no reliable D call. CDR3 length: 10 amino acids. The germline CDR1 and CDR2 sequences are MDHEN and SYDVKM. V was cut by 10 bases and J by 3 bases, with 7 bases left in between. The DNA of the CDR3 is TGTGCCACCCGGTTCTACGAGCAGTACTTC. Residues: CATRFYEQYF.

The chain is built from TRBV20-1 and TRBJ2-7, with 16 bases that match TRBD2. The CDR3 is 16 residues long. Looked up from germline, CDR1 is DFQATT and CDR2 is SNEGSKA (reference sequence). The V segment lost 4 bases and the J segment 0 bases; nucleotides outside the gene matches: 3. CDR3 sequence: CSAMGLAGGSSYEQYF. CDR3 sequence (DNA): TGCAGTGCTATGGGACTAGCGGGAGGGAGCTCCTACGAGCAGTACTTC.

This clonotype was found many times. The V gene is TRBV5-1, the J gene TRBJ1-2; D remains ambiguous. The CDR3 is 16 residues long. V lost 0 bases to trimming and J lost 1 base, with 13 bases between them. Germline CDR1 is SGHRS and CDR2 is YFSETQ. Here the CDR3 reads CASSLAGNFFNYGYTF. The CDR3 coding sequence is TGCGCCAGCAGCTTGGCCGGGAACTTCTTTAACTATGGCTACACCTTC.

This clonotype has at least ten counts. V usage is TRBV4-2 and J usage is TRBJ1-2, with a possible D match to TRBD1 (5 bases). The CDR3 loop spans 12 amino acids. Germline CDR1 reads LGHNA; CDR2 reads YNFKEQ. V was pared by 6 bases and J by 4 bases, with 9 bases between. The CDR3 nucleotides read TGTGCCAGCAGAACCGGGGCCTATGGCTACACCTTC. It translates to CASRTGAYGYTF.

The chain uses TRBV4-3 and TRBJ2-7; D is unclear. V was clipped by 0 bases and J by 3 bases, with 12 bases between them. The CDR3 is 15 amino acids. Per the germline V gene, CDR1 is LGHNA and CDR2 is YSLEER. In nucleotides, the CDR3 is TGCGCCAGCAGCCAAGATGGTGGAAGGCGCTACGAGCAGTACTTC. Its protein product is CASSQDGGRRYEQYF.

The chain links TRBV10-3 to TRBJ1-4; D unclear. The CDR3 contains 13 residues. Germline CDR1 ENHRY, CDR2 SYGVKD. V was trimmed by 8 bases and J by 6 bases, leaving 13 bases between them. The CDR3 DNA reads as TGTGCCATCCGTCAGGAACCCTATGAAAAACTGTTTTTT. Translating gives CAIRQEPYEKLFF.

For the CDR3, the DNA is TGCGCCAGCAGCCGGGACAGGGGGCGCGACACCGGGGAGCTGTTTTTT. Translated, it gives CASSRDRGRDTGELFF. The rearrangement joins TRBV5-1 to TRBJ2-2; 12 bases align to TRBD1. In germline, CDR1 is SGHRS, CDR2 YFSETQ. Germline trimming cut 4 bases from V and 3 bases from J; bases unmatched to any gene: 4. The CDR3 spans 16 residues.

V usage is TRBV7-2 and J usage is TRBJ2-2, with D hard to call. Germline V CDR1 and CDR2: SGHTA, FQGNSA. V lost 0 bases to trimming and J lost 1 base, with 6 bases between them. The CDR3 is 15 amino acids. CDR3 protein: CASSLAHRNTGELFF. CDR3 sequence (DNA): TGTGCCAGCAGCTTAGCCCACAGGAACACCGGGGAGCTGTTTTTT.

This clonotype occurred a few times. This chain joins TRBV5-1 and TRBJ1-3; possibly TRBD1 for D (5 bases). Trimming removed 0 bases at V and 0 bases at J, with 10 bases between. Germline CDR1 SGHRS, CDR2 YFSETQ. CDR3 length equals 16 residues. CDR3 in DNA: TGCGCCAGCAGCTTGGGCCCTCAGGGCTCTGGAAACACCATATATTTT. Protein product: CASSLGPQGSGNTIYF.

In its sample, this clonotype was seen a few times. The chain recombines TRBV4-1 with TRBJ2-7; 7 positions match TRBD1. Trimming at V came to 0 bases and at J to 4 bases, leaving 6 bases not matched to a gene. Germline V lookup: CDR1 MGHRA, CDR2 YSYEKL. The CDR3 covers 15 residues. This chain's CDR3 is CASSQDLPTGYEQYF. The CDR3 nucleotides read TGCGCCAGCAGCCAAGATCTACCGACAGGGTACGAGCAGTACTTC.

This chain uses TRBV20-1 with TRBJ2-3; 8 positions agree with TRBD1. The V segment lost 1 base and the J segment 2 bases; nucleotides outside the gene matches: 5. This CDR3 region has 15 residues. Looked up from germline, CDR1 is DFQATT and CDR2 is SNEGSKA (reference sequence). The CDR3 loop is CSARVRQGATDTQYF. CDR3 nucleotide sequence: TGCAGTGCTAGAGTTCGGCAGGGGGCCACAGATACGCAGTATTTT.

The table lists this clonotype with many counts. The chain carries TRBV6-4 and TRBJ1-2; TRBD1 is a possible D gene (5 bases). Germline CDR1 MRHNA, CDR2 SNTAGT. The CDR3 contains 15 residues. V was shortened by 1 base and J by 8 bases, with 17 bases between the two germline ends. CDR3 residues: CASSDLSGTGEGYTF. The CDR3 nucleotides are TGTGCCAGCAGTGACTTATCCGGGACGGGGGAAGGCTACACCTTC.

This clonotype was recorded only once. This chain links TRBV10-3 with TRBJ2-2; D is perhaps TRBD1 (5 bases). The V gene lost 2 bases and the J gene lost 4 bases, with 14 bases spanning the gap. The CDR3 totals 16 residues. The germline gives CDR1 ENHRY, CDR2 SYGVKD. Here the CDR3 reads CAISEDRLSSTGELFF. CDR3 coding DNA: TGTGCCATCAGTGAGGACAGATTAAGTTCCACCGGGGAGCTGTTTTTT.